Below are 25 T cell receptor beta chains sequenced from a single sample in a study of spatial heterogeneity in lung cancer. The study's findings and limits: Tumor mutation counts were tracked by expanded intratumoral alpha and beta TCR counts.

This sample's time point: sample taken at primary tumor resection. Each CDR3 protein is one row after TCRdb ran MiXCR on the 5' RACE reads. The profile shows 2,100 or so distinct CDR3 sequences, 7.5% to 9.5% of them singletons. Antigens for these TCRs are unknown. Sequences were derived from lung tumor tissue, sampled at surgery. These receptors all come from a male donor with early-stage non-small cell lung cancer.

This clonotype was observed a handful of times. The chain carries TRBV29-1 and TRBJ2-7, with 7 bases matching TRBD2. Germline assignment: CDR1 SQVTM and CDR2 ANQGSEA. The CDR3 is 12 residues long. V was clipped by 4 bases and J by 5 bases; unmatched bases: 5. CDR3 residues: CSVGAGFNEQYF. CDR3 DNA sequence: TGCAGCGTTGGAGCGGGATTTAACGAGCAGTACTTC.

This clonotype is labeled as medium-sized. The V call is TRBV10-3, the J call TRBJ2-7; the D is unclear. The CDR3 loop spans 13 amino acids. Trimming shortened V by 6 bases and J by 5 bases, and 14 bases separated the two germline ends. In germline, CDR1 is ENHRY, CDR2 SYGVKD. CDR3 nucleotides: TGTGCCATCAGCGAGGATGACGCGAACGAGCAGTACTTC. It specifies CAISEDDANEQYF.

This clonotype is medium-sized within its sample. This chain uses TRBV20-1 with TRBJ2-7, with TRBD2 matching 10 bases. CDR3 length equals 14 residues. Germline assignment: CDR1 DFQATT and CDR2 SNEGSKA (reference sequence). V lost 4 bases, J lost 4 bases, and 7 bases stayed unmatched. Here the CDR3 reads CSATELAGIYEQYF. The CDR3 region has the DNA TGCAGTGCTACCGAACTAGCGGGGATTTACGAGCAGTACTTC.

This clonotype showed up many times. The V gene is TRBV21-1, the J gene TRBJ2-3; no DNA check was done on the table's D call, TRBD1. TRBV21-1 is flagged as a pseudogene. This CDR3 comprises 15 residues. CDR3 bases: TGTGCCAGCAGCAACCCGGGGGGGGGCCGAAATACGCAGTATTTT. As protein: CASSNPGGGRNTQYF.

By share of the sample, this clonotype is large. The chain recombines TRBV5-1 with TRBJ2-7; 7 nucleotides agree with TRBD2. J lost 6 bases, V lost 4 bases, and 4 bases had no gene match. The CDR3 has 12 amino acids. CDR1 and CDR2 (germline): SGHRS, YFSETQ. The CDR3 here is CASSLSSGEQYF. The CDR3 nucleotides are TGCGCCAGCAGCCTCTCTAGCGGCGAGCAGTACTTC.

By share of the sample, this clonotype is medium-sized (0.01 to 0.1%). The V gene is TRBV7-9, the J gene TRBJ1-2; D not resolved. The CDR3 runs 14 residues. Germline assignment: CDR1 SEHNR and CDR2 FQNEAQ (reference sequence). Between the trimmed V and J ends, which lost 5 bases and 2 bases, there was a span of 12 bases. Written as DNA, the CDR3 is TGTGCCAGCAGCCCCGCGGGAGACAACTATGGCTACACCTTC. Encoded protein: CASSPAGDNYGYTF. The variable domain in full, completed from reference TRBV7-9 and TRBJ1-2, reads DTGVSQNPRHKITKRGQNVTFRCDPISEHNRLYWYRQTLGQGPEFLTYFQNEAQLEKSRLLSDRFSAERPKGSFSTLEIQRTEQGDSAMYLCASSPAGDNYGYTFGSGTRLTVV.

In this sample, this clonotype is medium-sized. The rearrangement uses TRBV27 and TRBJ2-5; tentatively, D is TRBD2 (6 bases). Germline CDR1 and CDR2: MNHEY and SMNVEV (reference sequence). The length of the CDR3 is 14 residues. V dropped 6 bases and J dropped 4 bases, with 15 bases sitting between them. DNA of the CDR3: TGTGCCAGCAGGCCCTCCGGGAGCCGAGAGACCCAGTACTTC. Protein sequence: CASRPSGSRETQYF.

By its share, this clonotype is medium-sized. The chain joins TRBV14 to TRBJ1-1; D remains ambiguous. Trimming took 1 base from V and 3 from J, leaving 15 bases between them. The germline V gene has CDR1 SGHDN and CDR2 FVKESK. The CDR3 loop spans 16 amino acids. CDR3 nucleotide sequence: TGTGCCAGCAGCCAAGTACTGCGGGGATCGGACACTGAAGCTTTCTTT. The encoded protein is CASSQVLRGSDTEAFF.

This clonotype is medium-sized in the sample. In nucleotides, the CDR3 is TGTGCCAGCAGTCCGACCGGGACAGGGGTATACAATGAGCAGTTCTTC. This gives the protein CASSPTGTGVYNEQFF. This sequence joins TRBV6-2 or TRBV6-3 and TRBJ2-1; 10 bases match TRBD1. V shed 5 bases, J shed 4 bases, and the junction held 8 bases outside the gene matches. CDR1 MNHEY and CDR2 SVGEGT come from the germline V gene. This CDR3 comprises 16 residues.

This clonotype is deemed medium-sized. The chain couples TRBV10-3 to TRBJ2-3, with TRBD1 matching 9 bases. The ends lost 3 bases at V and 3 bases at J; junction bases unmatched: 7. Germline V gives CDR1 ENHRY, CDR2 SYGVKD. There are 16 residues in the CDR3. CDR3 DNA sequence: TGTGCCATCAGTGATGTCGGGACAGGGAAAACAGATACGCAGTATTTT. It translates to CAISDVGTGKTDTQYF.

This clonotype is labeled as medium-sized (0.01 to 0.1%). The V and J genes are TRBV3-1 and TRBJ1-2, with unresolved D. V lost 4 bases and J lost 8, with 14 bases in between. The CDR3 totals 13 residues. Germline V gives CDR1 LGHDT, CDR2 YNNKEL (reference sequence). DNA of the CDR3: TGTGCCAGCAGCCCGGGCCCGACGTACGGCTACACCTTC. Its translation is CASSPGPTYGYTF.

By sample fraction, this clonotype is large. The gene calls are TRBV6-2 or TRBV6-3 and TRBJ2-5, with 9 bases matching TRBD2. There are 14 residues in the CDR3. The V segment lost 7 bases and the J segment 6 bases; nucleotides outside the gene matches: 9. CDR1 and CDR2 from the germline V gene are MNHEY and SVGEGT. CDR3 bases: TGTGCCAGCATCCCCCGCGGGGGGGCAAAGACCCAGTACTTC. Encoded protein: CASIPRGGAKTQYF.

This clonotype counts as medium-sized. V gene TRBV7-9 combines with J gene TRBJ1-2, with 7 bases aligning to TRBD1. CDR3 length: 13 amino acids. Trimming cost V 3 bases and J 4 bases; bases outside gene matches: 2. Germline assignment: CDR1 SEHNR and CDR2 FQNEAQ (reference sequence). The CDR3 here is CASSLGQIYGYTF. CDR3 DNA sequence: TGTGCCAGCAGCTTGGGACAGATCTATGGCTACACCTTC.

By share of the sample, this clonotype is medium-sized. J is TRBJ2-7 and V is TRBV24-1; 7 nucleotides agree with TRBD1. The CDR3 has 12 residues. V shed 7 bases, J shed 3 bases, and the junction held 2 bases outside the gene matches. Germline V lookup: CDR1 KGHDR, CDR2 SFDVKD. CDR3 residues: CATSGDSYEQYF. CDR3 coding DNA: TGTGCCACCAGCGGGGACAGCTACGAGCAGTACTTC.

This clonotype is medium-sized (0.01 to 0.1%) in the sample. V usage is TRBV7-2 and J usage is TRBJ2-3, with 10 bases aligning to TRBD1. The CDR3 is 15 amino acids. The trim removed 1 base at V and 4 bases at J, leaving 2 bases unmatched. The germline gives CDR1 SGHTA, CDR2 FQGNSA. CDR3: CASSLVGTGADTQYF. The DNA of the CDR3 is TGTGCCAGCAGCTTAGTAGGGACAGGGGCAGATACGCAGTATTTT.

Within the sample, this clonotype is medium-sized. This chain uses TRBV5-1 with TRBJ2-1, with D maybe TRBD2 (6 bases). CDR3 length: 14 amino acids. Trimming shortened V by 4 bases and J by 4 bases, and 12 bases separated the two germline ends. Germline V gene lookup returns CDR1 SGHRS and CDR2 YFSETQ. The chain's CDR3 is CASSELAKYNEQFF. The CDR3 DNA follows: TGCGCCAGCAGCGAGCTAGCGAAATACAATGAGCAGTTCTTC.

This clonotype was counted a few times. This sequence joins TRBV6-5 and TRBJ2-5, with D possibly matching TRBD2 (6 bases). Germline CDR1 MNHEY, CDR2 SVGAGI. The V end was cut by 1 base, the J end by 2 bases, with 8 bases between. The CDR3 consists of 14 residues. CDR3 in amino acids: CASSYFRGQETQYF. The DNA for the CDR3 is TGTGCCAGCAGTTACTTCCGGGGGCAAGAGACCCAGTACTTC.

On this clonotype: This may arise from a read error, as a much more abundant clone is one base away. The chain has TRBV20-1 and TRBJ2-6, with 7 bases lining up with TRBD1. Looked up from germline, CDR1 is DFQATT and CDR2 is SNEGSKA (reference sequence). CDR3 length equals 19 residues. CDR3 sequence reads: CCARNPGTAFNSGANVLTF. The CDR3 nucleotides read TGCTGTGCTAGAAACCCCGGGACAGCGTTTAACTCTGGGGCCAACGTCCTGACTTTC.

This clonotype is medium-sized in the sample. This sequence joins TRBV7-2 and TRBJ1-5; D possibly corresponds to TRBD1 (5 bases). The CDR3 runs to 14 residues. V was pared by 2 bases and J by 2 bases, with 7 bases between. Germline CDR1 SGHTA, CDR2 FQGNSA. The DNA of the CDR3 is TGTGCCAGCAGCTTACAGGGCGGCAATCAGCCCCAGCATTTT. It yields the protein CASSLQGGNQPQHF.

This clonotype showed up just a few times. The chain couples TRBV6-2 or TRBV6-3 to TRBJ2-7, with D hard to call. Trimming cost V 1 base and J 5 bases, with 6 bases left between them. This CDR3 has 12 residues. Germline V gene sequence: CDR1 MNHEY, CDR2 SVGEGT. In nucleotides, the CDR3 is TGTGCCAGCAGTTACTTTGAGGACGAGCAGTACTTC. This gives the protein CASSYFEDEQYF.

The sample holds many counts of this clonotype. CDR3 loop: CSARDLRLKLEAFF. The CDR3, as DNA: TGCAGTGCTAGAGATCTCAGACTTAAACTTGAAGCTTTCTTT. The chain is built from TRBV20-1 and TRBJ1-1; D is unresolved. Looked up from germline, CDR1 is DFQATT and CDR2 is SNEGSKA (reference sequence). Trimming shortened V by 0 bases and J by 7 bases, and 15 bases separated the two germline ends. This CDR3 comprises 14 residues.

This clonotype is medium-sized within its sample. This chain's CDR3 is CASSQHPGAGGINEQFF. CDR3 DNA sequence: TGTGCCAGCAGCCAACATCCCGGGGCCGGGGGTATCAATGAGCAGTTCTTC. This chain links TRBV4-2 with TRBJ2-1, with a possible D match to TRBD2 (6 bases). Deletions cut 2 bases from V and 6 bases from J, with 20 bases between. There are 17 residues in the CDR3. Germline loops: CDR1 LGHNA, CDR2 YNFKEQ.

The table lists this clonotype with a few counts. The chain employs TRBV7-6 and TRBJ2-7; 9 nucleotides match TRBD1. Germline V CDR1 and CDR2: SGHVS, FNYEAQ. V lost 1 base, J lost 5 bases, and 12 bases stayed unmatched. The CDR3 has 17 amino acids. The CDR3 DNA is TGTGCCAGCAGCTTAGGAGCACCACAGGGGGCTGTCGACGAGCAGTACTTC. Its protein product is CASSLGAPQGAVDEQYF.

This clonotype was detected many times. V usage is TRBV28 and J usage is TRBJ1-5, with D hard to call. V lost 6 bases and J 3 bases, leaving 6 bases between the germline ends. CDR1 MDHEN and CDR2 SYDVKM come from the germline V gene. The CDR3 sequence is 12 residues long. CDR3 in amino acids: CASSALNQPQHF. CDR3 DNA sequence: TGTGCCAGCAGCGCTCTCAATCAGCCCCAGCATTTT.

This clonotype was seen repeatedly, ten times or more. This chain links TRBV15 with TRBJ2-7; 7 bases map to TRBD2. This CDR3 has 15 residues. Germline CDR1 is LNHNV and CDR2 is YYDKDF (reference sequence). V was pared by 0 bases and J by 3 bases, with 5 bases of the junction left unmatched. The CDR3 loop is CATSRDGTKYYEQYF. CDR3 DNA: TGTGCCACCAGCAGAGATGGGACTAAATACTACGAGCAGTACTTC.